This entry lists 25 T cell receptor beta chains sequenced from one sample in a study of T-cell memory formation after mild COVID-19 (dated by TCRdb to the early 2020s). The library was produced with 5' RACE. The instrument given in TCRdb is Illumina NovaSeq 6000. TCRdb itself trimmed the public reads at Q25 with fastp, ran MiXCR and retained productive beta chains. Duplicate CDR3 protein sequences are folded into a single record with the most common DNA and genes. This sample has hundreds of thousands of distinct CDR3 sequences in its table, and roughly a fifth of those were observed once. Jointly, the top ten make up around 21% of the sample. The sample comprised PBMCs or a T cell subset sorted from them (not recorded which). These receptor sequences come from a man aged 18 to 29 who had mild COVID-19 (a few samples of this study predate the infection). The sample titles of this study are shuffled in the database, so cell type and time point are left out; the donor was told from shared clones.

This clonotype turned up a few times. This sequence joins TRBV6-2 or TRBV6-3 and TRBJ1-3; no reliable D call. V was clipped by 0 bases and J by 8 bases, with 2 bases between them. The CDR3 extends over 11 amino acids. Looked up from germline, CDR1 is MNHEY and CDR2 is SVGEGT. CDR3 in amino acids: CASSYSHTIYF. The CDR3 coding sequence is TGTGCCAGCAGTTACTCGCACACCATATATTTT.

The CDR3 DNA reads TGTGCCAGCAGCCCTACAGGGGTCAATTACTATGGCTACACCTTC. It codes for CASSPTGVNYYGYTF. The gene calls are TRBV7-8 and TRBJ1-2, with TRBD1 identical over 7 bases. Germline CDR1 is SGHVS and CDR2 is FQNEAQ. This CDR3 contains 15 residues. The V gene end was trimmed by 5 bases and the J gene end by 3 bases; junction bases not matched to a gene: 9.

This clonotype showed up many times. Here the CDR3 reads CSVLLRGLDTEAFF. The CDR3 nucleotides are TGCAGCGTTTTGTTAAGGGGGCTTGACACTGAAGCTTTCTTT. The rearrangement links TRBV29-1 to TRBJ1-1, with TRBD1 identical over 7 bases. Germline V gene sequence: CDR1 SQVTM, CDR2 ANQGSEA. This CDR3 is built from 14 residues. The J segment lost 3 bases and the V segment lost 5 bases, leaving 9 bases of the junction unmatched.

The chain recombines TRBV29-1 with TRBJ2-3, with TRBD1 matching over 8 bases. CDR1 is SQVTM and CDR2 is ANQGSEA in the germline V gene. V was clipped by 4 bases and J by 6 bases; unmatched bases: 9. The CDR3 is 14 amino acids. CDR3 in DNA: TGCAGCGTTGCGGACAGGGTGGGGCCCGATACGCAGTATTTT. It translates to CSVADRVGPDTQYF.

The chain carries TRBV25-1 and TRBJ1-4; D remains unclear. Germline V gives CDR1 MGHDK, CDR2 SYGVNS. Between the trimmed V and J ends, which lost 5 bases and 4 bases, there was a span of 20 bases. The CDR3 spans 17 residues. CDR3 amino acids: CASSTSAGFSNNEKLFF. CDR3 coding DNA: TGTGCCAGCAGTACCTCGGCGGGGTTCTCGAATAATGAAAAACTGTTTTTT.

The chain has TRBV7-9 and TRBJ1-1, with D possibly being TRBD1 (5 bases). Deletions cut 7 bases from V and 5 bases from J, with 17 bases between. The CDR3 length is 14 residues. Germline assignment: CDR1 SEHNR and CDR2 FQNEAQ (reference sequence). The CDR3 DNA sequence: TGTGCCAGCACAGATAGGGGTCGGGAAACTGAAGCTTTCTTT. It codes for CASTDRGRETEAFF. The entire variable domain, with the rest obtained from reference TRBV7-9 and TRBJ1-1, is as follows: DTGVSQNPRHKITKRGQNVTFRCDPISEHNRLYWYRQTLGQGPEFLTYFQNEAQLEKSRLLSDRFSAERPKGSFSTLEIQRTEQGDSAMYLCASTDRGRETEAFFGQGTRLTVV.

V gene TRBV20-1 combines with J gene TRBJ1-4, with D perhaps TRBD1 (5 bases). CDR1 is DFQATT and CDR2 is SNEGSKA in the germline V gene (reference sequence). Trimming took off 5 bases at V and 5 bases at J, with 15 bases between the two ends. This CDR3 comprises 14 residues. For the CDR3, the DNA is TGCAGTGCTCTTTCAGGGAAGGGGAATGAAAAACTGTTTTTT. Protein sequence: CSALSGKGNEKLFF.

CDR3 residues: CSVAGRWTEAFF. CDR3 nucleotide sequence: TGCAGCGTTGCGGGGAGGTGGACTGAAGCTTTCTTT. V usage is TRBV29-1 and J usage is TRBJ1-1; D uncertain. The V end was cut by 4 bases, the J end by 5 bases, with 11 bases between. CDR1 is SQVTM and CDR2 is ANQGSEA in the germline V gene. This CDR3 has 12 amino acids.

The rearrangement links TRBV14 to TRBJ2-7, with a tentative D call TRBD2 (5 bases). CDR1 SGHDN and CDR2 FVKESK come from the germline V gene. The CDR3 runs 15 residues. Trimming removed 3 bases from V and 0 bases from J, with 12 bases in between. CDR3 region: CASSQAMRVSYEQYV. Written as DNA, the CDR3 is TGTGCCAGCAGCCAGGCAATGCGGGTCTCCTACGAGCAGTACGTC.

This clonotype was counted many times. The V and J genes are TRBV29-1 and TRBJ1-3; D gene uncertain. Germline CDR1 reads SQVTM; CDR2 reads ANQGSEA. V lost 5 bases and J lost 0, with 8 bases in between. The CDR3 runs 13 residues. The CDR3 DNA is TGCAGCGTTAAGGCCTTCTCTGGAAACACCATATATTTT. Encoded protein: CSVKAFSGNTIYF.

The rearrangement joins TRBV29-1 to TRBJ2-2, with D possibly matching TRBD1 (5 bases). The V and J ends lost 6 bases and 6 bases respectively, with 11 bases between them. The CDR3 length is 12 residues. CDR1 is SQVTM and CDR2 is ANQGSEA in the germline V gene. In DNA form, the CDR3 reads TGCAGCGTGGGGCCCGAGGCCGGGGAGCTGTTTTTT. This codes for CSVGPEAGELFF.

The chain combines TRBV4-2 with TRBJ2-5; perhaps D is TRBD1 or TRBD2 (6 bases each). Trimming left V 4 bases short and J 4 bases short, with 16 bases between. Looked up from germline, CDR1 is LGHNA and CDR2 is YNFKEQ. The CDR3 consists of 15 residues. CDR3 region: CASSPGGGNTETQYF. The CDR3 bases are TGTGCCAGCAGCCCAGGAGGGGGAAATACAGAGACCCAGTACTTC.

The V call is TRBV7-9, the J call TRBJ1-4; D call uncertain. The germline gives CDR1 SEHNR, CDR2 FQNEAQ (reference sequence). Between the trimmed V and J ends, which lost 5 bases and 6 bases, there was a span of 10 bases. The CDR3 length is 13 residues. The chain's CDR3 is CASSPRRDEKLFF. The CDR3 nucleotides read TGTGCCAGCAGCCCCCGGAGGGATGAAAAACTGTTTTTT.

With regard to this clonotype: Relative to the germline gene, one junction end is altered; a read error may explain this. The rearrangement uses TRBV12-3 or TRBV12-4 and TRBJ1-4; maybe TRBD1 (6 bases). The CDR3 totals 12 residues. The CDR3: CASSPPPGERSF. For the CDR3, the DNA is TGTGCCAGCAGTCCACCCCCAGGGGAGAGGTCTTTT.

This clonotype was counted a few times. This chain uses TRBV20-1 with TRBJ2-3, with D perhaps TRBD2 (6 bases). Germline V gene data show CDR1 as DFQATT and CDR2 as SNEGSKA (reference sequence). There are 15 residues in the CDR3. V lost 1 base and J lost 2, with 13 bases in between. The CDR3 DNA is TGCAGTGCTAGAGGGGTTAGCGGATTCACAGATACGCAGTATTTT. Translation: CSARGVSGFTDTQYF.

CDR3 DNA sequence: TGTGCCAGCAGCCAACCGGACGGCACAGATACGCAGTATTTT. Its translation: CASSQPDGTDTQYF. The gene calls are TRBV4-2 and TRBJ2-3; no definite D call. Germline values: CDR1 LGHNA, CDR2 YNFKEQ. This CDR3 is 14 amino acids long. Trimming pared 2 bases from V and 1 base from J, leaving 7 bases between.

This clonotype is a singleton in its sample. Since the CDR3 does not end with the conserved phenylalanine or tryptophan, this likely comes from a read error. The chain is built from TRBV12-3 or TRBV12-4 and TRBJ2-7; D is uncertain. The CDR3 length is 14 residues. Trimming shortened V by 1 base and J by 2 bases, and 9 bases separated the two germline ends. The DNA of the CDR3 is TGTGCCAGCAGTTTAGGCCAGGCAGCCTACGAGCAGTACTAC. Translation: CASSLGQAAYEQYY.

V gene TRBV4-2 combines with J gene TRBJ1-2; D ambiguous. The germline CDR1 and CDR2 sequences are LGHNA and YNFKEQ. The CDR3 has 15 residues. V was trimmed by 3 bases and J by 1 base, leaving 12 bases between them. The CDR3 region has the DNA TGTGCCAGCAGCCAGGAGGAATCCCGTAACTATGGCTACACCTTC. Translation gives CASSQEESRNYGYTF.

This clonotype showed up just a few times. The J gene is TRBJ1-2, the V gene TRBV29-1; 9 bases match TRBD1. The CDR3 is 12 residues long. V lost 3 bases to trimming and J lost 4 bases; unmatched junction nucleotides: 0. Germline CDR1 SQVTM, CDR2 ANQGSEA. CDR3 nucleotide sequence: TGCAGCGTTGAGGACAGGGGCTATGGCTACACCTTC. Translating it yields CSVEDRGYGYTF.

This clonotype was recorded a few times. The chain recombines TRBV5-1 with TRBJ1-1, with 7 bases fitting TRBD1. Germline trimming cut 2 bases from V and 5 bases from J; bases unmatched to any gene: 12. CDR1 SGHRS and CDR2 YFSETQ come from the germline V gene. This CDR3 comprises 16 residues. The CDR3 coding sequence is TGCGCCAGCAGCTTTATACGACAGGGCCCGAGAACTGAAGCTTTCTTT. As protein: CASSFIRQGPRTEAFF.

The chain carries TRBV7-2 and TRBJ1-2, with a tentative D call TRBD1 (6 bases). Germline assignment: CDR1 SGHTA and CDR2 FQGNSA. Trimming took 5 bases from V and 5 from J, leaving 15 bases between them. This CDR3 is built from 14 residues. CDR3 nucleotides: TGTGCCAGCAGCCCGTCGGGACACGGTTATGGCTACACCTTC. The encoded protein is CASSPSGHGYGYTF.

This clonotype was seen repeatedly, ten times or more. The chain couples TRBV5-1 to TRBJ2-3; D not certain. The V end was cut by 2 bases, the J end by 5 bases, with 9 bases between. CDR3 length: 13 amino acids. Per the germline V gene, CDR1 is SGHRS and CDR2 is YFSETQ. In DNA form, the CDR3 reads TGCGCCAGCAGCTTAGTCCCGCAAGATACGCAGTATTTT. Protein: CASSLVPQDTQYF.

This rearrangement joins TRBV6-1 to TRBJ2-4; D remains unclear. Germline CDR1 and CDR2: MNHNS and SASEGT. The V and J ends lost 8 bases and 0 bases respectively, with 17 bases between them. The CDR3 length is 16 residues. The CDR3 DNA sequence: TGTGCCAGCTCCAACCTGGGGTACCTAGCCAAAAACATTCAGTACTTC. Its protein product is CASSNLGYLAKNIQYF.

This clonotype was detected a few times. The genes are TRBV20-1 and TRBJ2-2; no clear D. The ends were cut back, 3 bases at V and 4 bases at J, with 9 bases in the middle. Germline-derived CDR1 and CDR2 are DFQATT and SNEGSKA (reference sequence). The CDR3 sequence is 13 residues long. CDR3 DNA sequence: TGCAGTGCTAGTAGCCGGCCCACCGGGGAGCTGTTTTTT. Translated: CSASSRPTGELFF.

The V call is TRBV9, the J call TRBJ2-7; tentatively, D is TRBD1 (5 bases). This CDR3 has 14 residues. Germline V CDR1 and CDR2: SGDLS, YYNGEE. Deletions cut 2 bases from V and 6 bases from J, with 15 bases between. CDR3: CASSVEDGAGEQYV. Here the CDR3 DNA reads TGTGCCAGCAGCGTCGAGGATGGGGCCGGCGAGCAGTACGTC.